This record covers a single TCR beta chain. Its antigen is not identified. The data were taken from a study of CD8+CD57+ T cells in acquired aplastic anemia. Study in general: Sorted CD4+ and CD8+ cells gave an average of approximately 3.4 ug of DNA. Overall study findings and caveats: It was found that 25 to 35 CD8+ CDR3 sequences were shared between patients and controls.

For CDR3 and TCR beta VDJ profiling, genomic DNA was the template used. TCRdb re-called the reads with MiXCR, one entry per CDR3 protein. This repertoire shows some 290,000 distinct CDR3 sequences, around 60% found once; its top ten account for roughly 8%. The CDR3 is made up of 13 amino acids. Germline V CDR1 and CDR2: SGDLS, YYNGEE. The V and J ends lost 0 bases and 11 bases respectively, with 12 bases between them. The chain employs TRBV9 and TRBJ1-5; D not resolved. Source material: sorted CD4+, CD8+, or CD8+CD57+ T cells (not recorded which) from PBMCs. The sequence was obtained from a human donor with severe aplastic anemia or a healthy control (not recorded which). CDR3 amino acids: CASSVGGQEAQHF. CDR3 sequence (DNA): TGTGCCAGCAGCGTAGGGGGTCAGGAGGCCCAGCATTTT. The entire variable domain, with the rest obtained from reference TRBV9 and TRBJ1-5, is as follows: DSGVTQTPKHLITATGQRVTLRCSPRSGDLSVYWYQQSLDQGLQFLIQYYNGEERAKGNILERFSAQQFPDLHSELNLSSLELGDSALYFCASSVGGQEAQHFGDGTRLSIL.